This T cell receptor (beta chain) emerged from a study of blood T cell repertoires in COVID-19. Across the study: Both acute and convalescent COVID-19 samples were obtained from the United States, Italy and Spain. In each case, the material was cDNA or gDNA derived from T cells, B-cell-depleted T cells, or PBMCs.

TCRdb's table, derived via immunoSEQ multiplex PCR, lists solely in-frame clones and lacks some. The sample contains over 55,000 clones, roughly 82% of which appear only once. The specimen was peripheral blood. This TCR derives from a woman aged 55-69 years with acute or convalescent COVID-19.

The CDR3 coding sequence is TGCGCCAGCAGCCAAGGGCCCAGGGGCGAGAATTCACCCCTCCACTTT. Its translation: CASSQGPRGENSPLHF. This chain uses TRBV4-1 with TRBJ1-6; maybe TRBD1 (6 bases). This CDR3 region has 16 residues. Germline CDR1 and CDR2: MGHRA and YSYEKL. The V and J ends lost 1 base and 7 bases respectively, with 14 bases between them.